The table lists the clone carrying this T cell receptor (beta chain) with a count of one. From germline, CDR1 is SNHLY and CDR2 FYNNEI. V dropped 7 bases and J dropped 6; count of bases not matched to a gene: 8. This CDR3 is 13 amino acids long. All enrollees were about 18 to 89 years old and from some 24 US areas. This entry is derived from a study of blood T cell repertoires in COVID-19. Background on the study: Collection of acute and convalescent COVID-19 samples took place in the United States, Italy and Spain. In each case, the material was cDNA or gDNA derived from T cells, B-cell-depleted T cells, or PBMCs.

As handled by the study authors: Scientists estimated how many nucleated cells there were by amplifying reference gene primers. Produced via immunoSEQ multiplex PCR; TCRdb's table is partial and in-frame only. V, J and clone size derive from that table, while D and trimming were established from the DNA sequence. The repertoire holds a few hundred thousand clones, with about 88% as singletons. Sample: PBMCs or T cells enriched from blood (not recorded which). The sequence derives from a woman aged 25 to 39 who had been exposed to COVID-19. The chain joins TRBV2 to TRBJ2-7, with 8 bases fitting TRBD1. CDR3 protein: CASNSPGGGEQYF. CDR3 bases: TGTGCCAGCAATAGTCCAGGGGGCGGCGAGCAGTACTTC.